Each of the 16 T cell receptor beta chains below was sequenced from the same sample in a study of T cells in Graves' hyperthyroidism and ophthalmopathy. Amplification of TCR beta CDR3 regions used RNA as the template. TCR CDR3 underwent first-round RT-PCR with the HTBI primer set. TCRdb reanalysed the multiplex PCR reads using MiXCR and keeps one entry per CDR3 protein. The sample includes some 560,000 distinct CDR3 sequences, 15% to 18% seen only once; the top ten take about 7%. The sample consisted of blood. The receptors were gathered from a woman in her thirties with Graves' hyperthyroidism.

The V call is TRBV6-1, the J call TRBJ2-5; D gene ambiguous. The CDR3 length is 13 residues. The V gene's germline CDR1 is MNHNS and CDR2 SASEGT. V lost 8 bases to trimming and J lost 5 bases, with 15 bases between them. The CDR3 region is CASLGPQPETQYF. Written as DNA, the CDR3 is TGTGCCAGCCTTGGGCCCCAACCCGAGACCCAGTACTTC.

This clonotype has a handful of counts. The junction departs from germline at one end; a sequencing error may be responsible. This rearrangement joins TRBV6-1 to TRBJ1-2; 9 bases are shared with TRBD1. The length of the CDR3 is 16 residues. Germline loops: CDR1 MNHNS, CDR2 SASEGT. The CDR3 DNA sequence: TGTGCCCGCAGCTCACCCGGACAGGGGAGGGACTATGGCTACACCTTC. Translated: CARSSPGQGRDYGYTF.

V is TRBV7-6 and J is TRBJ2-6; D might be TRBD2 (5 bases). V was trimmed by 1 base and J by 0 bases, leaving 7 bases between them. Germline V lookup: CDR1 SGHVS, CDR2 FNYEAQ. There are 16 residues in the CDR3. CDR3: CASSLVASSGANVLTF. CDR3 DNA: TGTGCCAGCAGCTTAGTAGCGAGCTCTGGGGCCAACGTCCTGACTTTC.

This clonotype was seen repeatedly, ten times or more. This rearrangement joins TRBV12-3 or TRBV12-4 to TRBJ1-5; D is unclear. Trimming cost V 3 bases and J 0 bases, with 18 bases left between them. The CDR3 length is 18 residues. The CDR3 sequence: CASSFLALDTNSNQPQHF. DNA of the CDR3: TGTGCCAGCAGTTTTCTGGCCCTCGACACAAATAGCAATCAGCCCCAGCATTTT.

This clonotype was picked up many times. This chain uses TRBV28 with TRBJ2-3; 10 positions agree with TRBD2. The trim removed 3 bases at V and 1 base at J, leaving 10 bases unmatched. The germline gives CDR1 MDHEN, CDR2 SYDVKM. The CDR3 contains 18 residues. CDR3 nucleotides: TGTGCCAGCAGTTTGTTACCGGGACTAGCGATCCGCACAGATACGCAGTATTTT. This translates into CASSLLPGLAIRTDTQYF.

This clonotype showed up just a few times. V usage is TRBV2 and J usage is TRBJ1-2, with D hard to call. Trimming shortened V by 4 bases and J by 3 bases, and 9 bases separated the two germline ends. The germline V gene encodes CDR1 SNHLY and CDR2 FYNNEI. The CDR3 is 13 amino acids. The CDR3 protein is CASSGAQHYGYTF. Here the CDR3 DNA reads TGTGCCAGCAGTGGGGCACAACACTATGGCTACACCTTC.

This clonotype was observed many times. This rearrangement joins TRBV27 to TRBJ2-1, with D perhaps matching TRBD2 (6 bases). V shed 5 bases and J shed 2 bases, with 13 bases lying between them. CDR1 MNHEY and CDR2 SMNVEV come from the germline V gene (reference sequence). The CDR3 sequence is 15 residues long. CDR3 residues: CASSLAGSTYNEQFF. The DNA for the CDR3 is TGTGCCAGCAGTCTGGCGGGAAGTACCTACAATGAGCAGTTCTTC.

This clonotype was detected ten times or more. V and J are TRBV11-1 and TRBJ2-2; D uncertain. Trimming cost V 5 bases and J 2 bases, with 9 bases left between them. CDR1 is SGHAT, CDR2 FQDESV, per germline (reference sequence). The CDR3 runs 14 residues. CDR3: CASSPFRNTGELFF. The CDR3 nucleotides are TGTGCCAGCAGCCCATTCCGAAACACCGGGGAGCTGTTTTTT.

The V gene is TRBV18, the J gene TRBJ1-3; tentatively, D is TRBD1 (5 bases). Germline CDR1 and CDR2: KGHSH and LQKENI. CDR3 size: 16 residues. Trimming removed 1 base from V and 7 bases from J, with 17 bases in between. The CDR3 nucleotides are TGTGCCAGCTCACCACAGGTCAGGGCCGAAGGGAACACCATATATTTT. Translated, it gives CASSPQVRAEGNTIYF.

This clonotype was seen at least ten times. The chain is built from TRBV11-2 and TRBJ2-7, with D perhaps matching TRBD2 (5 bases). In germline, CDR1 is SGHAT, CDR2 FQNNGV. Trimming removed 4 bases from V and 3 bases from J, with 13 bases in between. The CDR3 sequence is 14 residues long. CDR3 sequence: CASSSSLGSYEQYF. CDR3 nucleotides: TGTGCCAGCAGCTCTAGCCTAGGAAGCTACGAGCAGTACTTC.

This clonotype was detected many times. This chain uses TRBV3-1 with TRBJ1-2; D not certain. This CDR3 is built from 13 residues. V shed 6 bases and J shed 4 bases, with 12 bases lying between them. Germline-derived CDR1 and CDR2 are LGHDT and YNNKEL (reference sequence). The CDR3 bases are TGTGCCAGCAGGAAATTGCCGGCCTATGGCTACACCTTC. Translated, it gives CASRKLPAYGYTF.

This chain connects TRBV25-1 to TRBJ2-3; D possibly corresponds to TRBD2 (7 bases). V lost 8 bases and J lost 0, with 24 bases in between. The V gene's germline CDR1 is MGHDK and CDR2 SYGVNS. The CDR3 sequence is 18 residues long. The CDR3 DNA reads TGTGCCAGCGGGACATGGAGGGCGAGCGGGACTAGCACAGATACGCAGTATTTT. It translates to CASGTWRASGTSTDTQYF.

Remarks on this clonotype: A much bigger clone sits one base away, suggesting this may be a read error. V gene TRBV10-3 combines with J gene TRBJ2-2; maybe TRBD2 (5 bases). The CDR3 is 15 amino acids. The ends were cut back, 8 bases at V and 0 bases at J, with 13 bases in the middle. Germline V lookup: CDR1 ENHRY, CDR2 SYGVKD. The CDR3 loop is CAIQPGKANTGELFF. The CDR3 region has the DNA TGTGCCATCCAACCCGGGAAGGCGAACACCGGGGAGCTGTTTTTT.

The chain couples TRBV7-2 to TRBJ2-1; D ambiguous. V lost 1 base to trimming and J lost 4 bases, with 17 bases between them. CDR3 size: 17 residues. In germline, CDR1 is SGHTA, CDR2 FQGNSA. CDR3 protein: CASSLVESRRQYNEQFF. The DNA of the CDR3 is TGTGCCAGCAGCTTAGTGGAGTCTCGAAGGCAATACAATGAGCAGTTCTTC.

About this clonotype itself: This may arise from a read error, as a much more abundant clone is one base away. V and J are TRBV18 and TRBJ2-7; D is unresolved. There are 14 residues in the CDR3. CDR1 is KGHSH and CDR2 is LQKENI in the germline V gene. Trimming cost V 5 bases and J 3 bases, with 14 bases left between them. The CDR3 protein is CASSSGSEDYEQYF. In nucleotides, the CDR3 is TGTGCCAGCTCATCGGGCAGTGAAGACTACGAGCAGTACTTC.

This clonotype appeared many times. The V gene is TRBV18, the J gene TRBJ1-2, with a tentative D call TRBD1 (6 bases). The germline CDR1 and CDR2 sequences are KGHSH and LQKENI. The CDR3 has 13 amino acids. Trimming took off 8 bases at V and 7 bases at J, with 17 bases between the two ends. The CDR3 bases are TGTGCCAGCCAAAGAGACAGGTCCTCTGGCTACACCTTC. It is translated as CASQRDRSSGYTF.